This T cell receptor (beta chain) is drawn from a study of blood T cell repertoires in COVID-19. As for the study in general: The United States, Italy and Spain provided the acute and convalescent COVID-19 samples. T cells, B-cell-depleted T cells, or PBMCs provided the cDNA or gDNA that served as material.

The CDR3 has 16 residues. V shed 4 bases and J 8 bases; nucleotides not matched to a gene: 11. The germline CDR1 and CDR2 sequences are MNHEY and SVGAGI. Original processing methods: Quantification of nucleated cells was approximated via reference gene primer amplification. Produced via immunoSEQ multiplex PCR; TCRdb's table is partial and in-frame only. Clonal size and the V and J genes are those of that table, whereas D and trimming came from the DNA. The sample has 150,000 to 200,000 clones; more than 65% are singletons. The rearrangement joins TRBV6-5 to TRBJ2-1; 10 nucleotides match TRBD1. The specimen sequenced was peripheral blood. This clonotype was sampled from a woman of 80 years or more with acute or convalescent COVID-19. CDR3: CASSSSGTGVPHEQFF. DNA of the CDR3: TGTGCCAGCAGTTCCTCCGGGACAGGGGTCCCCCATGAGCAGTTCTTC.